These 4 T cell receptor beta chains were sequenced from one sample in a study of cytomegalovirus exposure and HLA in healthy donors. In the PCR, 60 Vbeta and 13 Jbeta primers were used. Here immunoSEQ multiplex PCR was the method, and the copy in TCRdb shows in-frame clones only, minus some. This sample has fewer than 250,000 clones, with 82% found just once. Sequencing input: PBMCs. These receptors were taken from a man aged 35 to 55 in good health and CMV-seropositive.

The gene calls are TRBV5-1 and TRBJ2-1, with 12 bases aligning to TRBD2. J lost 8 bases, V lost 0 bases, and 6 bases had no gene match. The CDR3 is made up of 16 amino acids. The V gene's germline CDR1 is SGHRS and CDR2 YFSETQ. The CDR3 region is CASSLVPTSGGDEQFF. The CDR3, as DNA: TGCGCCAGCAGCTTGGTTCCGACTAGCGGGGGCGATGAGCAGTTCTTC.

CDR3 DNA: TGTGCCAGCAGCTTAACCAGCGGGAGCCGGACCGGGGAGCTGTTTTTT. Translating gives CASSLTSGSRTGELFF. V gene TRBV11-2 combines with J gene TRBJ2-2, with 8 nucleotides matching TRBD2. V shed 2 bases and J 5 bases; nucleotides not matched to a gene: 7. CDR3 length: 16 amino acids. Germline V gene lookup returns CDR1 SGHAT and CDR2 FQNNGV.

The J gene is TRBJ1-5, the V gene TRBV7-3; no clear D gene. Trimming took 9 bases from V and 3 from J, leaving 12 bases between them. The CDR3 extends over 13 amino acids. Per germline, CDR1 SGHTA and CDR2 FQGTGA. DNA for the CDR3: TGTGCCAGAGTCAGGCCCGACAATCAGCCCCAGCATTTT. As protein: CARVRPDNQPQHF.

The chain combines TRBV2 with TRBJ2-1; the match to TRBD2 covers 9 bases. V shed 6 bases and J 4 bases; nucleotides not matched to a gene: 4. Germline V gene lookup returns CDR1 SNHLY and CDR2 FYNNEI. CDR3 length equals 14 residues. The CDR3 reads CASSGLALYNEQFF. Here the CDR3 DNA reads TGTGCCAGCAGCGGACTAGCGCTTTACAATGAGCAGTTCTTC. The full variable domain, completed using reference TRBV2 and TRBJ2-1, is EPEVTQTPSHQVTQMGQEVILRCVPISNHLYFYWYRQILGQKVEFLVSFYNNEISEKSEIFDDQFSVERPDGSNFTLKIRSTKLEDSAMYFCASSGLALYNEQFFGPGTRLTVL.